This entry is about one T cell receptor beta chain. The sample is drawn from a study of T cell responses to AZD1222 COVID-19 vaccine. Assay: immunoSEQ multiplex PCR; the TCRdb copy retains only in-frame clones and omits some. The table lists approximately 150,000 clones, more than 70% of them singletons. The clonotype originates from an adult who received the AZD1222 COVID-19 vaccine. Here the sequenced sample was peripheral blood, taken 28 days after the second AZD1222 dose.

The CDR3 protein is CASFRPPNYGYTF. CDR3 DNA: TGTGCCAGCTTTCGGCCTCCTAACTATGGCTACACCTTC. V and J are TRBV21-1 and TRBJ1-2. TRBV21-1 is assigned pseudogene status. The CDR3 is made up of 13 amino acids.